This TCR beta chain came from a study of T cells in Graves' hyperthyroidism and ophthalmopathy. Findings and caveats of the study: Most thyroid clonotypes with frequency above 0.001 were detected in blood.

TCR beta CDR3 regions were amplified from RNA. TCR CDR3 underwent first-round RT-PCR with the HTBI primer set. Using its own MiXCR run on the multiplex PCR reads, TCRdb lists one record per CDR3 protein. The sample lists 400,000 to 600,000 distinct CDR3 sequences, 15% to 20% occurring once. Trimming left V 0 bases short and J 0 bases short, with 9 bases between. The CDR3 runs 16 residues. Germline V gene data show CDR1 as SGHRS and CDR2 as YFSETQ. Reasons for excluding patients were uncontrolled infection, other autoimmune disease, pregnancy or lactation. In the case of this clonotype: Its antigen is undetermined.

The sample consisted of blood. This TCR was sampled from a woman aged 25 to 39 with Graves' ophthalmopathy. The chain has TRBV5-1 and TRBJ2-2, with D possibly being TRBD1 (5 bases). The CDR3 sequence: CASSLVTGSNTGELFF. CDR3 bases: TGCGCCAGCAGCTTGGTTACAGGTTCGAACACCGGGGAGCTGTTTTTT.